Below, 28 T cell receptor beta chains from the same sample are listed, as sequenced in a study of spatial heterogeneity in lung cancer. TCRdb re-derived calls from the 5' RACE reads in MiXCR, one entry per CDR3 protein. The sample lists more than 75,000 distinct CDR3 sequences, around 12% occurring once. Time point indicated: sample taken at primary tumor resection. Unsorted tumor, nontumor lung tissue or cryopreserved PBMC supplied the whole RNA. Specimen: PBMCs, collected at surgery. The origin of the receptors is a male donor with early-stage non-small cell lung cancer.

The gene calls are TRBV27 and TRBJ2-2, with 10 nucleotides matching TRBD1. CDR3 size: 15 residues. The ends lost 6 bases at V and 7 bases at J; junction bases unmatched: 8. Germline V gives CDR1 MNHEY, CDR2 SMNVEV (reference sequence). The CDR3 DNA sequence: TGTGCCAGCAGCCCCGGGACAGGGGCGGGCGGGGAGCTGTTTTTT. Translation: CASSPGTGAGGELFF.

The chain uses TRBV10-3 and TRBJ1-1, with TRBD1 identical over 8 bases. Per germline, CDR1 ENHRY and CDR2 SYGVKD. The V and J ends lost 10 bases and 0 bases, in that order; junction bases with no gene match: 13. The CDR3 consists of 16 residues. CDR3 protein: CATEGTGDSMNTEAFF. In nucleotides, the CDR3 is TGTGCCACCGAGGGGACAGGAGATTCCATGAACACTGAAGCTTTCTTT.

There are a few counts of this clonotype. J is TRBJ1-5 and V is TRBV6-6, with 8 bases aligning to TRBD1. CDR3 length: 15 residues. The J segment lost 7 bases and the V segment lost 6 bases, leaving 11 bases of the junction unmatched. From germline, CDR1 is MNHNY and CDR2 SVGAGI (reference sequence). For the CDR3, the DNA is TGTGCCAGCAGGAGCCCGACAGGGGAGATGCAGCCCCAGCATTTT. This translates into CASRSPTGEMQPQHF.

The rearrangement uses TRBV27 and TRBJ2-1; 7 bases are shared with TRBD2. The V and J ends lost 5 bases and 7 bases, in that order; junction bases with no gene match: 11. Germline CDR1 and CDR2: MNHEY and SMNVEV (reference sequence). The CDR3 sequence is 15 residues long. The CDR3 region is CASSPSREFLNEQFF. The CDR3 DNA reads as TGTGCCAGCAGTCCGTCGCGGGAGTTTTTGAATGAGCAGTTCTTC.

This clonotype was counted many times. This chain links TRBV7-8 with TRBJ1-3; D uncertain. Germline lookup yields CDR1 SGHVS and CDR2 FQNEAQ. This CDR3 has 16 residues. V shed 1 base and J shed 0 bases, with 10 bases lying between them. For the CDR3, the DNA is TGTGCCAGCAGCTTAGTAGCAGGCAGCTCTGGAAACACCATATATTTT. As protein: CASSLVAGSSGNTIYF.

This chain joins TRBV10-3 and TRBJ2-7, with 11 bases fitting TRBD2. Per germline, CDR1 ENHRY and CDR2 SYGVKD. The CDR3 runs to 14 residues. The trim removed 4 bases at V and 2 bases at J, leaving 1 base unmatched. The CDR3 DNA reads TGTGCCATCAGTGCGACTAGCGGGACCTACGAGCAGTACTTC. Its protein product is CAISATSGTYEQYF.

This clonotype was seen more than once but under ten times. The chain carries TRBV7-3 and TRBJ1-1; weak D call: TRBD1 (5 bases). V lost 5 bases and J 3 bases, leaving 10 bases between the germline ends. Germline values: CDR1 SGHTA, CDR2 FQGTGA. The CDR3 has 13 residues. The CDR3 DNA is TGTGCCAGCAGCCAAGGGACCTACACTGAAGCTTTCTTT. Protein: CASSQGTYTEAFF.

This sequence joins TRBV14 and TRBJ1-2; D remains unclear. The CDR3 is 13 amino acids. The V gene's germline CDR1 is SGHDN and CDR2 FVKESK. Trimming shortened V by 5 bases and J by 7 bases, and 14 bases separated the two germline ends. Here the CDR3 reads CASSWTTLSGYTF. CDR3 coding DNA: TGTGCCAGCAGCTGGACGACCCTCTCTGGCTACACCTTC.

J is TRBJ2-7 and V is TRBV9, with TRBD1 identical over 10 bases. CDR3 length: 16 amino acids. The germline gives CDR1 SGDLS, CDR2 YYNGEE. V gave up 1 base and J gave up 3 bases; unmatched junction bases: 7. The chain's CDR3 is CASSVSGTGAVYEQYF. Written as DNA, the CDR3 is TGTGCCAGCAGCGTATCTGGGACAGGGGCCGTCTACGAGCAGTACTTC.

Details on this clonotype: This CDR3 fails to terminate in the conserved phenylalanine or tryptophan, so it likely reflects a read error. The CDR3, as DNA: TGCGCCAGCAGCCCTGGGGACCCTTTGGGAGGGACCCAGTACCTC. Protein: CASSPGDPLGGTQYL. The gene calls are TRBV5-1 and TRBJ2-5; maybe TRBD2 (6 bases). The CDR3 is 15 amino acids. V dropped 4 bases and J dropped 7 bases, with 20 bases sitting between them. Germline CDR1 SGHRS, CDR2 YFSETQ.

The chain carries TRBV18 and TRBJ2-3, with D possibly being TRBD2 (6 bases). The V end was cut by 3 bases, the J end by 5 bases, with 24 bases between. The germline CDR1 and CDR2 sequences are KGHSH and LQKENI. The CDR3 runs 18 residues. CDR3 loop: CASSPRDRAVYGGDTQYF. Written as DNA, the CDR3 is TGTGCCAGCTCACCGAGGGATAGAGCGGTCTACGGGGGAGATACGCAGTATTTT.

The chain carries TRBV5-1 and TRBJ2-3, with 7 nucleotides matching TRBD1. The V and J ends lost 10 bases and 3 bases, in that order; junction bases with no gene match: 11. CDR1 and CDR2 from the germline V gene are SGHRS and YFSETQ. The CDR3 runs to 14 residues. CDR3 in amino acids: CASQGTAATDTQYF. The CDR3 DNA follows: TGCGCCTCTCAAGGGACAGCCGCTACAGATACGCAGTATTTT.

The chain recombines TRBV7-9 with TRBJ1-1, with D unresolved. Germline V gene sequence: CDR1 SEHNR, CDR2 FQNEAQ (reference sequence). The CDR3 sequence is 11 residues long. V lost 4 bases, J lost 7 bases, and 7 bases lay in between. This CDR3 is CASSSPLEAFF. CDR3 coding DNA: TGTGCCAGCAGCTCGCCACTTGAAGCTTTCTTT.

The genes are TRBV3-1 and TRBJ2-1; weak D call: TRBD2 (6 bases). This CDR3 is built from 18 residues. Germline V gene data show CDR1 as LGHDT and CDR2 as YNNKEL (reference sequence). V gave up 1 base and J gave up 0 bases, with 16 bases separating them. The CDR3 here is CASSQAMAGKSSYNEQFF. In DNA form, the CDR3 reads TGTGCCAGCAGCCAAGCTATGGCGGGAAAGAGCTCCTACAATGAGCAGTTCTTC.

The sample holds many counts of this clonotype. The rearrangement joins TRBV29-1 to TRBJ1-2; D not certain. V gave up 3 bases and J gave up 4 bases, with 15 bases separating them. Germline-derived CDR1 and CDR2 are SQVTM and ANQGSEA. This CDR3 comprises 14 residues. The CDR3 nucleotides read TGCAGCGTTGATTTAGGACTCGAGATCTATGGCTACACCTTC. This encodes CSVDLGLEIYGYTF. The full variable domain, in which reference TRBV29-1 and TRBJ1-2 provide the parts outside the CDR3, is SAVISQKPSRDICQRGTSLTIQCQVDSQVTMMFWYRQQPGQSLTLIATANQGSEATYESGFVIDKFPISRPNLTFSTLTVSNMSPEDSSIYLCSVDLGLEIYGYTFGSGTRLTVV.

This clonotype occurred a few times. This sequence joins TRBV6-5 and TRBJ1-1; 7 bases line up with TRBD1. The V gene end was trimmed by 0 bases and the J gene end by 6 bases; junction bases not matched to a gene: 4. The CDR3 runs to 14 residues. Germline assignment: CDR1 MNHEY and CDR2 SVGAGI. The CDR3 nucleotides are TGTGCCAGCAGTTACTCAACAGGGGTGGCTGAAGCTTTCTTT. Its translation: CASSYSTGVAEAFF.

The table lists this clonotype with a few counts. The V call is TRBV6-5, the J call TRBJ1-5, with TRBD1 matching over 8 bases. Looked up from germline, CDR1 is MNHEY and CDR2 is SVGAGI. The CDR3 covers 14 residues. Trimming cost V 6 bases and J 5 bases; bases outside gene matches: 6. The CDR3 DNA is TGTGCCAGCAGGGGGGACAGGTCGGATCAGCCCCAGCATTTT. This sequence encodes CASRGDRSDQPQHF.

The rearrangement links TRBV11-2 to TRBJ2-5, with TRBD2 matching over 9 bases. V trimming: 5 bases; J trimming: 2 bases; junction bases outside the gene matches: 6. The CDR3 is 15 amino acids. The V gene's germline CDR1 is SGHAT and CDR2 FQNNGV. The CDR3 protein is CASSPGTSQQETQYF. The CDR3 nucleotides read TGTGCCAGCAGCCCCGGGACTAGCCAACAAGAGACCCAGTACTTC.

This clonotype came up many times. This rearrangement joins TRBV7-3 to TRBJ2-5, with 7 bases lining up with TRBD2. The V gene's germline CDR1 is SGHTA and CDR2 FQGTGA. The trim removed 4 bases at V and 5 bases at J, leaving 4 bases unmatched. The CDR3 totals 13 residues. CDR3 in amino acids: CASSSTSMETQYF. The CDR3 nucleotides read TGTGCCAGCAGCTCGACTAGCATGGAGACCCAGTACTTC.

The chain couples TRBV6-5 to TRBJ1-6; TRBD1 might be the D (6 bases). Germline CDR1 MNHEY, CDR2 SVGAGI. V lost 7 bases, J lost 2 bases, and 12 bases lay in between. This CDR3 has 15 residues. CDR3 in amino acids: CASNRQDTYNSPLHF. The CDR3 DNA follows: TGTGCCAGCAACCGACAGGACACCTATAATTCACCCCTCCACTTT.

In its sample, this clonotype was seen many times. CDR3 loop: CASSQEPFRAGQPQHF. Written as DNA, the CDR3 is TGTGCCAGCAGCCAAGAGCCTTTTCGAGCAGGGCAGCCCCAGCATTTT. The chain recombines TRBV3-1 with TRBJ1-5; D is perhaps TRBD1 (5 bases). Germline CDR1 reads LGHDT; CDR2 reads YNNKEL (reference sequence). This CDR3 has 16 amino acids. V lost 0 bases, J lost 7 bases, and 16 bases lay in between.

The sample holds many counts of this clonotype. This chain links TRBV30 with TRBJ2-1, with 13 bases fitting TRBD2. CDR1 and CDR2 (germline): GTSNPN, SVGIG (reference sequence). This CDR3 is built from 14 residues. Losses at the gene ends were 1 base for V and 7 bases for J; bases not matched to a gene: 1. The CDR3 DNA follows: TGTGCCTGGAGTGGGACTAGCGGGAGAAATGAGCAGTTCTTC. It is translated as CAWSGTSGRNEQFF.

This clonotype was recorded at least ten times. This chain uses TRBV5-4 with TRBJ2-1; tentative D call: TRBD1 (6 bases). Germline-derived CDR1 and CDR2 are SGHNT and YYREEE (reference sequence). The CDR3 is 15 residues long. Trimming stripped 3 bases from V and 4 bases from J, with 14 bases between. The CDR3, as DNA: TGTGCCAGCAGCTCCAGGGGTACGAAGTACAATGAGCAGTTCTTC. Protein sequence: CASSSRGTKYNEQFF.

As DNA, the CDR3 is TGTGCCAGTAGTATGTTGGTTAATCAGCCCCAGCATTTT. It translates to CASSMLVNQPQHF. The chain has TRBV19 and TRBJ1-5; D is unclear. V lost 3 bases, J lost 4 bases, and 7 bases lay in between. The CDR3 is made up of 13 amino acids. Germline CDR1 is LNHDA and CDR2 is SQIVND (reference sequence).

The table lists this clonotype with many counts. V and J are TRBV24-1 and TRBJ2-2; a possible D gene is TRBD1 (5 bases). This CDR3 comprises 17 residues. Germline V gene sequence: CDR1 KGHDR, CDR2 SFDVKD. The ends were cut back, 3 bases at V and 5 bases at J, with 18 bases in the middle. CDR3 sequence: CATSDKEAGKITGELFF. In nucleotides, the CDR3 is TGTGCCACCAGTGATAAGGAAGCAGGGAAGATAACCGGGGAGCTGTTTTTT.

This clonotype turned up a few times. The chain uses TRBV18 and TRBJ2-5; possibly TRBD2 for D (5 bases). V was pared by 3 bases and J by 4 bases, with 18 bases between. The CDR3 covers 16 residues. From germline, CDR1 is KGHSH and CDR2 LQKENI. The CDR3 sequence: CASSPFGMSGGETQYF. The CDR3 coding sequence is TGTGCCAGCTCACCGTTCGGGATGTCAGGAGGAGAGACCCAGTACTTC.

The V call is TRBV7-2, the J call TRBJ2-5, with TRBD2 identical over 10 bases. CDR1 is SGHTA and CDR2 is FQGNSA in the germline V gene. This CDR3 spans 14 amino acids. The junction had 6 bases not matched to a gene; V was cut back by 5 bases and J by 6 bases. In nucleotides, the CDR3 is TGTGCCAGCAGCGTTAGCGGGGGGCAGAAGACCCAGTACTTC. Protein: CASSVSGGQKTQYF. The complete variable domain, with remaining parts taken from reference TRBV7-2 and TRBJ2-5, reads GAGVSQSPSNKVTEKGKDVELRCDPISGHTALYWYRQSLGQGLEFLIYFQGNSAPDKSGLPSDRFSAERTGGSVSTLTIQRTQQEDSAVYLCASSVSGGQKTQYFGPGTRLLVL.

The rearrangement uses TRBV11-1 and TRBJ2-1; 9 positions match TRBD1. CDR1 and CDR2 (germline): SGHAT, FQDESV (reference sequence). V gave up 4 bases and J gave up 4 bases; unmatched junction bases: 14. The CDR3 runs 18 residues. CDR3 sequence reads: CASSSWTGATSSYNEQFF. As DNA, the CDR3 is TGTGCCAGCAGCTCGTGGACAGGGGCCACCTCCTCGTACAATGAGCAGTTCTTC.